One sample yielded the 24 T cell receptor beta chains listed below, sequenced in a study of vaccination effects on CD4 cells after COVID-19. These TCRs' antigens remain unknown. The protocol was immunoSEQ multiplex PCR, while the TCRdb copy is restricted to in-frame clones and leaves out a portion. This sample has 65,000 or so clones, with roughly four fifths found just once. Prior to sequencing, the ViraFEST assay stimulated PBMC with viral peptide pools, which expanded the antigen-specific CD4+ T cells. Culture proceeded for 9 to 11 days, and CD4+ T cells were then isolated. Having tested negative for nucleocapsid antibodies, the vaccine recipients showed no prior SARS-CoV-2 infection. The source was CD4+ T cells from PBMCs cultured with HCoV-NL63 spike peptides, collected before COVID-19 vaccination. Receptor source: a human donor who received a COVID-19 vaccine.

The V call is TRBV3-1 (or the pseudogene TRBV3-2), the J call TRBJ1-4; tentatively, D is TRBD1 (6 bases). V was pared by 3 bases and J by 6 bases, with 11 bases between. The V gene's germline CDR1 is LGHDT and CDR2 YNNKEL (reference sequence). This CDR3 spans 14 amino acids. This CDR3 reads CASSQLGADEKLFF. Here the CDR3 DNA reads TGTGCCAGCAGCCAGTTGGGGGCGGATGAAAAACTGTTTTTT.

V and J are TRBV11-2 and TRBJ2-7; D remains unclear. CDR3 size: 14 residues. Germline CDR1 and CDR2: SGHAT and FQNNGV. Trimming took off 1 base at V and 4 bases at J, with 11 bases between the two ends. As DNA, the CDR3 is TGTGCCAGCAGCTTAGCCCAGAAACCATACGAGCAGTACGTC. Residues: CASSLAQKPYEQYV.

This sequence joins TRBV12-3 or TRBV12-4 and TRBJ2-3, with D perhaps TRBD2 (6 bases). CDR3 length: 13 amino acids. Trimming removed 8 bases from V and 4 bases from J, with 13 bases in between. The CDR3 bases are TGTGCCAGCGCCCGAGGGGAGGCAGATACGCAGTATTTT. This gives the protein CASARGEADTQYF.

V is TRBV30 and J is TRBJ2-2; a possible D gene is TRBD1 (5 bases). The CDR3 has 19 amino acids. Germline V gives CDR1 GTSNPN, CDR2 SVGIG (reference sequence). V lost 2 bases and J 4 bases, leaving 26 bases between the germline ends. CDR3 residues: CAWSQVRTPKSLLTGELFF. As DNA, the CDR3 is TGTGCCTGGAGTCAAGTGAGGACACCTAAATCCTTACTCACCGGGGAGCTGTTTTTT.

V and J are TRBV15 and TRBJ1-5; D remains unclear. The CDR3 is 12 residues long. Germline CDR1 and CDR2: LNHNV and YYDKDF (reference sequence). Trimming left V 5 bases short and J 11 bases short, with 13 bases between. CDR3 bases: TGTGCCACCAGCGACGCGTGGGAGACCCAGCATTTT. Translating it yields CATSDAWETQHF.

This chain connects TRBV7-2 to TRBJ2-2; D gene ambiguous. V was cut by 3 bases and J by 0 bases, with 8 bases left in between. Germline assignment: CDR1 SGHTA and CDR2 FQGNSA. This CDR3 is built from 15 residues. The CDR3 reads CASSFIHSNTGELFF. In nucleotides, the CDR3 is TGTGCCAGCAGCTTCATTCACTCGAACACCGGGGAGCTGTTTTTT. The variable domain in full, completed from reference TRBV7-2 and TRBJ2-2, reads GAGVSQSPSNKVTEKGKDVELRCDPISGHTALYWYRQSLGQGLEFLIYFQGNSAPDKSGLPSDRFSAERTGGSVSTLTIQRTQQEDSAVYLCASSFIHSNTGELFFGEGSRLTVL.

The chain combines TRBV19 with TRBJ1-6; tentative D call: TRBD1 (5 bases). The length of the CDR3 is 16 residues. CDR1 LNHDA and CDR2 SQIVND come from the germline V gene (reference sequence). The V gene lost 1 base and the J gene lost 7 bases, with 14 bases spanning the gap. The CDR3 here is CASSIVKGRQNSPLHF. CDR3 DNA sequence: TGTGCCAGTAGTATAGTAAAGGGGCGACAGAATTCACCCCTCCACTTT.

In regard to this clone: As the CDR3 is not closed by the conserved phenylalanine or tryptophan, this likely results from a read error. This sequence joins TRBV3-1 (or the pseudogene TRBV3-2) and TRBJ1-6, with 9 bases identical to TRBD1. After removal of 4 bases from V and 8 bases from J, the junction contained 0 bases not matched to a gene. The CDR3 extends over 13 amino acids. Germline assignment: CDR1 LGHDT and CDR2 YNNKEL (reference sequence). The CDR3 sequence is CASSRDRDSPLHL. The CDR3 nucleotides read TGTGCCAGCAGCCGGGACAGGGATTCACCCCTCCACCTT.

This chain joins TRBV12-3 or TRBV12-4 and TRBJ1-5, with a tentative D call TRBD1 (6 bases). V shed 2 bases and J shed 4 bases, with 6 bases lying between them. This CDR3 has 13 amino acids. The CDR3 DNA reads as TGTGCCAGCAGTTTACAGGGGAATCAGCCCCAGCATTTT. This translates into CASSLQGNQPQHF.

This clone came up once. The J gene is TRBJ2-7, the V gene TRBV2, with D tentatively TRBD2 (5 bases). V was cut by 5 bases and J by 4 bases, with 12 bases left in between. The CDR3 extends over 13 amino acids. CDR1 and CDR2 (germline): SNHLY, FYNNEI. The CDR3 sequence is CASSTRRDYEQYV. Written as DNA, the CDR3 is TGTGCCAGCAGTACTAGACGGGATTACGAGCAGTACGTC.

This clone was seen only once. V gene TRBV6-2 or TRBV6-3 combines with J gene TRBJ1-2; a possible D gene is TRBD1 (5 bases). Trimming pared 6 bases from V and 3 bases from J, leaving 17 bases between. The CDR3 consists of 15 residues. Germline-derived CDR1 and CDR2 are MNHEY and SVGEGT. In DNA, the CDR3 is TGTGCCAGCAGCCCCCCCGGAGGGACCCACTATGGCTACACCTTC. This gives the protein CASSPPGGTHYGYTF.

The V gene is TRBV6-2 or TRBV6-3, the J gene TRBJ2-3; TRBD2 matches 7 bases. CDR3 length: 17 residues. J was trimmed by 2 bases and V by 0 bases; bases with no gene match: 8. The germline V gene encodes CDR1 MNHEY and CDR2 SVGEGT. CDR3 nucleotide sequence: TGTGCCAGCAGTTACTCGATGCAGGGAGGGTACACAGATACGCAGTATTTT. Translating it yields CASSYSMQGGYTDTQYF.

This clone appeared a few times. The rearrangement uses TRBV5-1 and TRBJ1-5, with 8 bases that match TRBD1. Germline CDR1 is SGHRS and CDR2 is YFSETQ. Trimming cost V 5 bases and J 5 bases; bases outside gene matches: 6. The CDR3 consists of 14 residues. The CDR3 reads CASSPGQADQPQHF. CDR3 nucleotide sequence: TGCGCCAGCAGTCCGGGACAGGCTGATCAGCCCCAGCATTTT.

The V call is TRBV25-1, the J call TRBJ2-1; no clear D. With 0 bases removed from V and 4 bases from J, the gap between germline ends came to 7 bases. Germline values: CDR1 MGHDK, CDR2 SYGVNS. The CDR3 sequence is 14 residues long. The CDR3 DNA sequence: TGTGCCAGCAGTGAATATGGTAGTTACAATGAGCAGTTCTTC. Protein product: CASSEYGSYNEQFF.

About this clone: Within the sample, other DNA sequences also encode this same CDR3. The CDR3 DNA reads TGCGCCAGCAGCTTGGGTCACGCAACTAATGAAAAACTGTTTTTT. This gives the protein CASSLGHATNEKLFF. The rearrangement links TRBV5-1 to TRBJ1-4; D remains ambiguous. The germline V gene encodes CDR1 SGHRS and CDR2 YFSETQ. CDR3 length: 15 amino acids. The V and J ends lost 0 bases and 0 bases respectively, with 6 bases between them.

This clone was detected once. The rearrangement links TRBV7-2 to TRBJ2-5; 8 bases match TRBD1. The length of the CDR3 is 16 residues. Germline CDR1 and CDR2: SGHTA and FQGNSA. The ends lost 1 base at V and 5 bases at J; junction bases unmatched: 9. The DNA for the CDR3 is TGTGCCAGCAGCTTAGGGGACAGGCTTACAAGGGAGACCCAGTACTTC. Its protein product is CASSLGDRLTRETQYF.

The rearrangement joins TRBV27 to TRBJ2-7; D perhaps matches TRBD2 (6 bases). Trimming stripped 6 bases from V and 0 bases from J, with 12 bases between. The CDR3 has 14 amino acids. Germline V gives CDR1 MNHEY, CDR2 SMNVEV (reference sequence). The chain's CDR3 is CASRYLGGSYEQYV. The CDR3 DNA reads TGTGCCAGCAGGTACCTCGGGGGCTCCTACGAGCAGTACGTC.

The chain is built from TRBV2 and TRBJ2-1; 13 positions match TRBD2. CDR3 length equals 14 residues. Germline assignment: CDR1 SNHLY and CDR2 FYNNEI. V was pared by 4 bases and J by 8 bases, with 2 bases of the junction left unmatched. DNA of the CDR3: TGTGCCAGCAGTGGGACTAGCGGGGGAGATGAGCAGTTCTTC. Residues: CASSGTSGGDEQFF.

This chain connects TRBV7-2 to TRBJ2-5; weak D call: TRBD1 (5 bases). The CDR3 sequence is 14 residues long. Per germline, CDR1 SGHTA and CDR2 FQGNSA. V lost 2 bases to trimming and J lost 5 bases, with 12 bases between them. The CDR3 reads CASSLLGAEETQYF. CDR3 in DNA: TGTGCCAGCAGCTTACTTGGGGCGGAGGAGACCCAGTACTTC.

This rearrangement joins TRBV7-2 to TRBJ2-3; no clear D gene. Germline CDR1 is SGHTA and CDR2 is FQGNSA. V gave up 2 bases and J gave up 4 bases, with 4 bases separating them. The CDR3 has 12 amino acids. The chain's CDR3 is CASSLLADTQYF. DNA for the CDR3: TGTGCCAGCAGCTTATTGGCAGATACGCAGTATTTT. Filled out from reference TRBV7-2 and TRBJ2-3, the complete variable domain reads GAGVSQSPSNKVTEKGKDVELRCDPISGHTALYWYRQSLGQGLEFLIYFQGNSAPDKSGLPSDRFSAERTGGSVSTLTIQRTQQEDSAVYLCASSLLADTQYFGPGTRLTVL.

J is TRBJ1-3 and V is TRBV29-1, with a tentative D call TRBD1 (5 bases). V lost 5 bases to trimming and J lost 0 bases, with 11 bases between them. Germline V gives CDR1 SQVTM, CDR2 ANQGSEA. The CDR3 is 14 amino acids. The CDR3 spells CSVRDLASGNTIYF. CDR3 nucleotide sequence: TGCAGCGTTAGGGACCTAGCCTCTGGAAACACCATATATTTT.

V gene TRBV4-1 combines with J gene TRBJ1-2; 10 bases agree with TRBD1. This CDR3 contains 15 residues. Germline V CDR1 and CDR2: MGHRA, YSYEKL. V dropped 4 bases and J dropped 4; count of bases not matched to a gene: 6. The DNA of the CDR3 is TGCGCCAGCAGCCCAGAGACAGGGGGCGGCTATGGCTACACCTTC. The encoded protein is CASSPETGGGYGYTF.

This clone turned up a few times. The chain is built from TRBV2 and TRBJ2-2; 10 bases align to TRBD2. The V gene's germline CDR1 is SNHLY and CDR2 FYNNEI. The CDR3 extends over 16 amino acids. The V segment lost 6 bases and the J segment 2 bases; nucleotides outside the gene matches: 6. This CDR3 reads CASSVSGGTNTGELFF. DNA of the CDR3: TGTGCCAGCAGCGTTAGCGGGGGGACTAACACCGGGGAGCTGTTTTTT.

This CDR3 is CATQGPFGETQYF. The CDR3 bases are TGTGCCACCCAGGGGCCATTCGGAGAGACCCAGTACTTC. The chain links TRBV6-5 to TRBJ2-5; D possibly corresponds to TRBD1 (6 bases). There are 13 residues in the CDR3. Germline CDR1 and CDR2: MNHEY and SVGAGI. The V and J ends lost 10 bases and 4 bases respectively, with 16 bases between them.